Shown below are 16 T cell receptor beta chains from a single sample sequenced in a study of blood T cell repertoires in COVID-19 (dated by TCRdb to between 2020 and 2021). The method was the immunoSEQ multiplex PCR assay. What TCRdb holds here is the immuneACCESS table cut down to in-frame rearrangements. Part of the clones is not present; checked against another copy, under half of the missing clones reflect an unresolved V gene, and the others are unexplained. This sample lists more than 300,000 clones; about 86% were detected once. The ten largest clones represent 1.2% of the sample. Sequencing was performed on peripheral blood. The receptors originated from a woman aged 45-65 years with acute or convalescent COVID-19.

This rearrangement joins TRBV28 to TRBJ1-5; 8 bases agree with TRBD1. Germline V CDR1 and CDR2: MDHEN, SYDVKM. Trimming removed 2 bases from V and 7 bases from J; junction bases left unmatched: 7. The CDR3 length is 15 residues. The CDR3 sequence is CASSLDRGVSQPQHF. The CDR3 DNA is TGTGCCAGCAGTTTAGACAGGGGCGTCAGCCAGCCCCAGCATTTT.

The rearrangement joins TRBV29-1 to TRBJ1-1; maybe TRBD1 (6 bases). Trimming cost V 5 bases and J 6 bases, with 10 bases left between them. This CDR3 is built from 11 residues. From germline, CDR1 is SQVTM and CDR2 ANQGSEA. CDR3 DNA sequence: TGCAGCGTTCACAGGGCCGCTGAAGCTTTCTTT. It is translated as CSVHRAAEAFF.

The chain combines TRBV5-5 with TRBJ2-1; 10 positions match TRBD2. Trimming at V came to 2 bases and at J to 10 bases, leaving 0 bases not matched to a gene. Germline values: CDR1 SGHKS, CDR2 YYEKEE (reference sequence). The CDR3 consists of 12 residues. The CDR3 region has the DNA TGTGCCAGCAGCTTACTAGCGGGGGAGCAGTTCTTC. Protein sequence: CASSLLAGEQFF.

This clone was detected ten times or more. The chain uses TRBV28 and TRBJ1-2; D is unresolved. Trimming stripped 4 bases from V and 6 bases from J, with 12 bases between. Germline V gives CDR1 MDHEN, CDR2 SYDVKM. CDR3 length equals 13 residues. CDR3 coding DNA: TGTGCCAGCAGTTCAGGCACCCTCGATGGCTACACCTTC. Translating it yields CASSSGTLDGYTF.

This chain joins TRBV15 and TRBJ1-3; 7 bases fit TRBD1. Germline V gene lookup returns CDR1 LNHNV and CDR2 YYDKDF (reference sequence). The CDR3 loop spans 16 amino acids. J was trimmed by 3 bases and V by 0 bases; bases with no gene match: 5. CDR3 nucleotide sequence: TGTGCCACCAGCAGAGATAAGGGGGCACTTGGAAACACCATATATTTT. Protein product: CATSRDKGALGNTIYF.

V gene TRBV19 combines with J gene TRBJ1-4; D uncertain. Trimming pared 8 bases from V and 5 bases from J, leaving 6 bases between. Germline lookup yields CDR1 LNHDA and CDR2 SQIVND (reference sequence). This CDR3 region has 11 residues. The CDR3 is CASRRNEKLFF. CDR3 sequence (DNA): TGTGCCAGTCGCCGGAATGAAAAACTGTTTTTT.

This clone occurred a few times. The chain employs TRBV18 and TRBJ2-7; 8 nucleotides agree with TRBD1. V gave up 4 bases and J gave up 3 bases; unmatched junction bases: 8. The CDR3 covers 15 residues. Per the germline V gene, CDR1 is KGHSH and CDR2 is LQKENI. CDR3 in DNA: TGTGCCAGCTCACGGGACAGGACGAGCCTCTACGAGCAGTACTTC. It is translated as CASSRDRTSLYEQYF.

The V and J genes are TRBV11-2 and TRBJ1-3, with TRBD1 matching 8 bases. V shed 5 bases, J shed 0 bases, and the junction held 6 bases outside the gene matches. Germline V gene sequence: CDR1 SGHAT, CDR2 FQNNGV. The CDR3 has 16 amino acids. The CDR3 spells CASSPRTGNSGNTIYF. In nucleotides, the CDR3 is TGTGCCAGCAGCCCAAGGACAGGGAACTCTGGAAACACCATATATTTT. The full variable domain, completed using reference TRBV11-2 and TRBJ1-3, is EAGVAQSPRYKIIEKRQSVAFWCNPISGHATLYWYQQILGQGPKLLIQFQNNGVVDDSQLPKDRFSAERLKGVDSTLKIQPAKLEDSAVYLCASSPRTGNSGNTIYFGEGSWLTVV.

Comments on this clone: Germline is not matched at one junction end, which may reflect a read error. The CDR3 DNA reads as TGTGCCAGCAGTTTGGGGGGCTATAAAGATACGCAGTATTTT. It translates to CASSLGGYKDTQYF. This rearrangement joins TRBV5-4 to TRBJ2-3; D tentatively reads TRBD1 or TRBD2 (6 bases each). Germline loops: CDR1 SGHNT, CDR2 YYREEE (reference sequence). The CDR3 has 14 residues. Filled out from reference TRBV5-4 and TRBJ2-3, the complete variable domain reads ETGVTQSPTHLIKTRGQQVTLRCSSQSGHNTVSWYQQALGQGPQFIFQYYREEENGRGNFPPRFSGLQFPNYSSELNVNALELDDSALYLCASSLGGYKDTQYFGPGTRLTVL.

The chain has TRBV29-1 and TRBJ2-3; a possible D gene is TRBD2 (5 bases). Trimming cost V 0 bases and J 2 bases, with 15 bases left between them. CDR1 is SQVTM and CDR2 is ANQGSEA in the germline V gene. The CDR3 extends over 16 amino acids. The CDR3 reads CSVEDPGLLPTDTQYF. The CDR3 nucleotides read TGCAGCGTTGAAGACCCCGGACTTCTCCCCACAGATACGCAGTATTTT.

Written as DNA, the CDR3 is TGTGCCAGCAAGGGAACAGGGGACACCGGGGAGCTGTTTTTT. Amino acids: CASKGTGDTGELFF. The chain links TRBV6-5 to TRBJ2-2; the match to TRBD1 covers 7 bases. After removal of 7 bases from V and 3 bases from J, the junction contained 5 bases not matched to a gene. The CDR3 covers 14 residues. Germline CDR1 reads MNHEY; CDR2 reads SVGAGI.

This clone occurred a few times. V gene TRBV6-2 or TRBV6-3 combines with J gene TRBJ2-7, with D possibly TRBD2 on 5 matching bases. The CDR3 sequence is 13 residues long. V dropped 4 bases and J dropped 3 bases, with 10 bases sitting between them. Per germline, CDR1 MNHEY and CDR2 SVGEGT. The CDR3 DNA reads TGTGCCAGCAGTTCATCGGGGATCTACGAGCAGTACTTC. Translation gives CASSSSGIYEQYF.

V and J are TRBV18 and TRBJ2-1; perhaps TRBD1 as D (5 bases). This CDR3 spans 15 amino acids. Trimming left V 3 bases short and J 5 bases short, with 14 bases between. CDR1 is KGHSH and CDR2 is LQKENI in the germline V gene. DNA for the CDR3: TGTGCCAGCTCACCTACCAACAGGCCGAACAATGAGCAGTTCTTC. Protein product: CASSPTNRPNNEQFF. The full variable domain, completed using reference TRBV18 and TRBJ2-1, is NAGVMQNPRHLVRRRGQEARLRCSPMKGHSHVYWYRQLPEEGLKFMVYLQKENIIDESGMPKERFSAEFPKEGPSILRIQQVVRGDSAAYFCASSPTNRPNNEQFFGPGTRLTVL.

The CDR3 DNA is TGCGCCAGCAGCCAAGATCCCTCGGTAACGCCGGGCACAGATACGCAGTATTTT. Protein sequence: CASSQDPSVTPGTDTQYF. The chain employs TRBV4-1 and TRBJ2-3; D is unclear. The CDR3 spans 18 residues. Trimming stripped 0 bases from V and 1 base from J, with 17 bases between. CDR1 MGHRA and CDR2 YSYEKL come from the germline V gene.

This chain connects TRBV5-1 to TRBJ2-1; TRBD2 matches at 12 bases. The CDR3 loop spans 17 amino acids. V shed 3 bases, J shed 4 bases, and the junction held 8 bases outside the gene matches. From germline, CDR1 is SGHRS and CDR2 YFSETQ. The CDR3 region has the DNA TGCGCCAGCAGCTCAGCTAGCGGGGGGGCGGGTTACAATGAGCAGTTCTTC. Residues: CASSSASGGAGYNEQFF.

The V call is TRBV15, the J call TRBJ2-3; no firm D call. The CDR3 is 14 amino acids. Looked up from germline, CDR1 is LNHNV and CDR2 is YYDKDF (reference sequence). The ends were cut back, 1 base at V and 4 bases at J, with 9 bases in the middle. The CDR3 DNA follows: TGTGCCACCAGCAGAGTTTATTCCTCAGATACGCAGTATTTT. As protein: CATSRVYSSDTQYF.